The next 23 T cell receptor beta chains were all read from a single sample in a study of CD8 T cells in Susac syndrome. Random hexamers were used to reverse transcribe an amount of roughly 0.5 to 1 ug RNA. TCRdb re-analysed the immunoSEQ multiplex PCR reads in MiXCR, keeping a single row per CDR3 protein. Altogether approximately 210,000 distinct CDR3 sequences are present, approximately 94% being singletons, with the ten largest covering about 0.15%. The sequenced material came from CD4+ T cells from PBMCs. These TCRs come from a human donor with Susac syndrome.

This sequence joins TRBV20-1 and TRBJ1-1; maybe TRBD1 (6 bases). Trimming shortened V by 2 bases and J by 4 bases, and 17 bases separated the two germline ends. The CDR3 sequence is 15 residues long. Germline V gives CDR1 DFQATT, CDR2 SNEGSKA (reference sequence). The CDR3 sequence is CSARRQGLSTTEAFF. The CDR3, as DNA: TGCAGTGCTAGAAGGCAGGGGCTAAGTACCACTGAAGCTTTCTTT.

The chain joins TRBV19 to TRBJ1-1, with TRBD1 matching over 8 bases. Germline CDR1 reads LNHDA; CDR2 reads SQIVND (reference sequence). V lost 10 bases to trimming and J lost 1 base; unmatched junction nucleotides: 11. There are 15 residues in the CDR3. In nucleotides, the CDR3 is TGTGCCACCCTAAGTGGGACAGGTTCGAACACTGAAGCTTTCTTT. Its translation: CATLSGTGSNTEAFF.

The V gene is TRBV24-1, the J gene TRBJ1-5; D is possibly TRBD1 (5 bases). Trimming stripped 5 bases from V and 3 bases from J, with 7 bases between. This CDR3 is built from 13 residues. Looked up from germline, CDR1 is KGHDR and CDR2 is SFDVKD. The CDR3 loop reads CATSAGFNQPQHF. The CDR3 nucleotides read TGTGCCACCAGTGCAGGGTTCAATCAGCCCCAGCATTTT.

The gene calls are TRBV6-5 and TRBJ2-7, with 8 bases identical to TRBD2. Trimming took 4 bases from V and 0 from J; bases not matched to a gene: 5. The germline V gene encodes CDR1 MNHEY and CDR2 SVGAGI. The CDR3 consists of 15 residues. CDR3 nucleotide sequence: TGTGCCAGCAGTTCGCATAGCGGGGCCTCCTACGAGCAGTACTTC. It translates to CASSSHSGASYEQYF.

About this clonotype: An end of the junction differs from the germline gene, which may be a read error. The chain uses TRBV7-7 and TRBJ2-5; D is undetermined. Looked up from germline, CDR1 is SSHAT and CDR2 is FNYEAQ (reference sequence). The CDR3 is made up of 14 amino acids. The CDR3 loop is CASSRNLEGETQYF. Written as DNA, the CDR3 is TGTGCTAGCAGCCGAAATCTAGAAGGAGAGACCCAGTACTTC.

The J gene is TRBJ2-3, the V gene TRBV5-1; no firm D call. V was trimmed by 4 bases and J by 3 bases, leaving 9 bases between them. Germline CDR1 reads SGHRS; CDR2 reads YFSETQ. The CDR3 sequence is 13 residues long. In DNA, the CDR3 is TGCGCCAGCAGCGAAAGCCAAACAGATACGCAGTATTTT. Translated, it gives CASSESQTDTQYF. Drawing the rest from reference TRBV5-1 and TRBJ2-3, the complete variable domain is KAGVTQTPRYLIKTRGQQVTLSCSPISGHRSVSWYQQTPGQGLQFLFEYFSETQRNKGNFPGRFSGRQFSNSRSEMNVSTLELGDSALYLCASSESQTDTQYFGPGTRLTVL.

This chain uses TRBV20-1 with TRBJ2-7; D not resolved. Germline V gene sequence: CDR1 DFQATT, CDR2 SNEGSKA (reference sequence). The CDR3 is made up of 15 amino acids. Trimming shortened V by 1 base and J by 3 bases, and 16 bases separated the two germline ends. The CDR3: CSARAGRPTLYEQYF. The CDR3, as DNA: TGCAGTGCTAGAGCCGGGCGGCCGACCCTCTACGAGCAGTACTTC.

The V gene is TRBV29-1, the J gene TRBJ2-3; D is uncertain. The CDR3 loop spans 10 amino acids. CDR1 is SQVTM, CDR2 ANQGSEA, per germline. V was pared by 3 bases and J by 6 bases, with 4 bases between. The CDR3 sequence is CSVDSDTQYF. Here the CDR3 DNA reads TGCAGCGTTGACTCTGATACGCAGTATTTT.

This rearrangement joins TRBV20-1 to TRBJ2-5; D unresolved. From germline, CDR1 is DFQATT and CDR2 SNEGSKA (reference sequence). The CDR3 consists of 14 residues. V gave up 0 bases and J gave up 4 bases, with 12 bases separating them. The CDR3 nucleotides are TGCAGTGCTAGAGATCCGAAGAGAGGAGAGACCCAGTACTTC. As protein: CSARDPKRGETQYF.

The chain couples TRBV30 to TRBJ2-1; maybe TRBD2 (6 bases). CDR3 length equals 17 residues. Germline CDR1 and CDR2: GTSNPN and SVGIG (reference sequence). V was pared by 0 bases and J by 3 bases, with 18 bases between. CDR3 loop: CAWSVAPFGGNYNEQFF. The DNA for the CDR3 is TGTGCCTGGAGTGTAGCCCCATTTGGAGGGAACTACAATGAGCAGTTCTTC. Full variable domain (rest looked up from reference TRBV30 and TRBJ2-1): SQTIHQWPATLVQPVGSPLSLECTVEGTSNPNLYWYRQAAGRGLQLLFYSVGIGQISSEVPQNLSASRPQDRQFILSSKKLLLSDSGFYLCAWSVAPFGGNYNEQFFGPGTRLTVL.

The chain uses TRBV6-5 and TRBJ2-1; D remains ambiguous. There are 11 residues in the CDR3. V gave up 2 bases and J gave up 7 bases, with 3 bases separating them. Germline CDR1 and CDR2: MNHEY and SVGAGI. The DNA for the CDR3 is TGTGCCAGCAGTTACCGGAATGAGCAGTTCTTC. This encodes CASSYRNEQFF.

The genes are TRBV15 and TRBJ2-5, with 9 bases matching TRBD1. The CDR3 length is 15 residues. J lost 0 bases, V lost 8 bases, and 7 bases had no gene match. Germline V CDR1 and CDR2: LNHNV, YYDKDF (reference sequence). In DNA, the CDR3 is TGTGCCACCTCCCGGGACAGGGAGTACCAAGAGACCCAGTACTTC. This gives the protein CATSRDREYQETQYF.

This clonotype came up once. The CDR3 spells CASSRQRGAADTQYF. The DNA for the CDR3 is TGTGCCAGCAGCCGGCAGCGGGGGGCTGCAGATACGCAGTATTTT. J is TRBJ2-3 and V is TRBV3-1; 9 bases align to TRBD2. V trimming: 4 bases; J trimming: 4 bases; junction bases outside the gene matches: 6. The germline V gene encodes CDR1 LGHDT and CDR2 YNNKEL (reference sequence). This CDR3 comprises 15 residues.

The genes are TRBV5-6 and TRBJ2-5; D is unresolved. The CDR3 extends over 14 amino acids. Trimming shortened V by 4 bases and J by 7 bases, and 17 bases separated the two germline ends. Germline lookup yields CDR1 SGHDT and CDR2 YYEEEE. For the CDR3, the DNA is TGTGCCAGCAGCCCATCGATCCTGATTGCGACCCAGTACTTC. Its translation: CASSPSILIATQYF.

This chain joins TRBV28 and TRBJ2-5, with a possible D match to TRBD1 (6 bases). Trimming took 5 bases from V and 5 from J, leaving 18 bases between them. The CDR3 covers 15 residues. CDR1 and CDR2 (germline): MDHEN, SYDVKM. CDR3 nucleotides: TGTGCCAGCAGTCTCGCCGGGGCAGGGGAGGAGACCCAGTACTTC. Protein: CASSLAGAGEETQYF.

The gene calls are TRBV12-3 or TRBV12-4 and TRBJ1-2; 7 nucleotides agree with TRBD1. The CDR3 is 14 amino acids. V was clipped by 5 bases and J by 4 bases; unmatched bases: 7. The CDR3 here is CASSAGDSLYGYTF. CDR3 DNA sequence: TGTGCCAGCAGTGCCGGGGACAGCCTCTATGGCTACACCTTC.

This clonotype has just a few counts. This chain connects TRBV20-1 to TRBJ2-7; D remains ambiguous. The CDR3 spans 13 residues. Germline V lookup: CDR1 DFQATT, CDR2 SNEGSKA (reference sequence). Trimming shortened V by 0 bases and J by 3 bases, and 9 bases separated the two germline ends. The CDR3 loop reads CSARDWFIYEQYF. CDR3 sequence (DNA): TGCAGTGCTAGAGATTGGTTCATCTACGAGCAGTACTTC.

The V gene is TRBV7-4, the J gene TRBJ1-2, with 10 nucleotides matching TRBD1. CDR1 and CDR2 (germline): SGHVT, SQSDAQ. The CDR3 runs 15 residues. Trimming took 3 bases from V and 5 from J; bases not matched to a gene: 6. This chain's CDR3 is CASSLGQGRGYGYTF. The DNA for the CDR3 is TGTGCCAGCAGCTTGGGACAGGGGAGGGGATATGGCTACACCTTC.

Regarding this clonotype: A junction end diverges from the germline sequence, so it may reflect a read error. This chain uses TRBV2 with TRBJ1-1; the match to TRBD1 covers 7 bases. The CDR3 covers 14 residues. Germline CDR1 is SNHLY and CDR2 is FYNNEI. CDR3 nucleotides: TGTGCCAGCAGCAACCAGGGGGGAGGCACTGAAGTTTTCTTT. This gives the protein CASSNQGGGTEVFF.

V usage is TRBV24-1 and J usage is TRBJ2-3; TRBD2 agrees at 9 bases. CDR1 and CDR2 from the germline V gene are KGHDR and SFDVKD. CDR3 length equals 17 residues. Unmatched junction bases numbered 8, after V lost 3 bases and J lost 2 bases. The CDR3 region has the DNA TGTGCCACCAGTGATATGGTAGCGGGGGCGCCCACAGATACGCAGTATTTT. As protein: CATSDMVAGAPTDTQYF.

The V call is TRBV5-1, the J call TRBJ2-5, with D perhaps matching TRBD1 (5 bases). The CDR3 contains 15 residues. Germline loops: CDR1 SGHRS, CDR2 YFSETQ. V was pared by 2 bases and J by 0 bases, with 11 bases between. CDR3 in DNA: TGCGCCAGCAGCTTACAGGAGCGCTACCAAGAGACCCAGTACTTC. Protein sequence: CASSLQERYQETQYF. Using reference TRBV5-1 and TRBJ2-5 for the parts outside the CDR3, the full variable domain is KAGVTQTPRYLIKTRGQQVTLSCSPISGHRSVSWYQQTPGQGLQFLFEYFSETQRNKGNFPGRFSGRQFSNSRSEMNVSTLELGDSALYLCASSLQERYQETQYFGPGTRLLVL.

The chain is built from TRBV30 and TRBJ2-7, with 10 bases fitting TRBD1. Germline loops: CDR1 GTSNPN, CDR2 SVGIG (reference sequence). This CDR3 has 15 amino acids. The junction had 4 bases not matched to a gene; V was cut back by 0 bases and J by 2 bases. As DNA, the CDR3 is TGTGCCTGGAGTGTACGGGGACAGGGGACCTACGAGCAGTACTTC. It encodes CAWSVRGQGTYEQYF.

The chain carries TRBV6-5 and TRBJ2-7; 10 bases fit TRBD1. Looked up from germline, CDR1 is MNHEY and CDR2 is SVGAGI. This CDR3 comprises 14 residues. J lost 4 bases, V lost 7 bases, and 7 bases had no gene match. CDR3 region: CASKGTGDEYEQYF. The CDR3 DNA reads TGTGCCAGCAAGGGGACAGGGGACGAATACGAGCAGTACTTC.